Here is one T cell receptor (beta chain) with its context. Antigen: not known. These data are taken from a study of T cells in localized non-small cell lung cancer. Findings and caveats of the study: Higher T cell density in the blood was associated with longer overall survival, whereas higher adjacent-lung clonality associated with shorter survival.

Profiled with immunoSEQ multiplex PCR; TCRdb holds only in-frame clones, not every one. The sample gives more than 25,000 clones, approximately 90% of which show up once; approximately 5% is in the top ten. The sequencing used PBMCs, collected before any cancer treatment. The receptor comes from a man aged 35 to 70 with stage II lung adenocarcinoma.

The CDR3 coding sequence is TGTGCCAGCAGCGTAGACCCCCTAGGTTCCTACGAGCAGTACTTC. Translating it yields CASSVDPLGSYEQYF. V is TRBV9 and J is TRBJ2-7; D unclear. The V gene lost 0 bases and the J gene lost 1 base, with 11 bases spanning the gap. The CDR3 length is 15 residues. CDR1 is SGDLS and CDR2 is YYNGEE in the germline V gene.